This T cell receptor (beta chain) comes out of a study of CD8 T cells in Susac syndrome. Concerning this clonotype: The antigen is not known.

TEMRA cells were enriched by FACS, while CD8+ and CD4+ T cells were obtained through a negative isolation that was performed magnetically. Study outcomes and limitations: It was acknowledged by the study that relatively few individuals were included in its TCR sequencing and HLA analysis.

The CDR3 runs to 13 residues. Germline-derived CDR1 and CDR2 are DFQATT and SNEGSKA (reference sequence). Trimming took off 6 bases at V and 1 base at J, with 11 bases between the two ends. Random-hexamer reverse transcription was applied to about 0.45 to 1 ug RNA. Amplification of the TCR beta CDR3 was carried out by immunoSEQ multiplex PCR, which spanned a total of 54 Vbeta and 13 Jbeta segments. TCRdb passed the immunoSEQ multiplex PCR reads through MiXCR, listing each CDR3 protein once. The data hold some 180,000 distinct CDR3 sequences, with approximately 94% observed a single time. The sequence was obtained from a human donor in good health. The chain has TRBV20-1 and TRBJ2-3, with a possible D match to TRBD2 (5 bases). Input material: CD4+ T cells from PBMCs. The CDR3 coding sequence is TGCAGTGCGACCGCGCGGGGCACAGATACGCAGTATTTT. The encoded protein is CSATARGTDTQYF.